This T cell receptor beta chain came from a study of blood T cell repertoires in COVID-19. Study overall: The study drew acute and convalescent COVID-19 samples from the United States, Italy and Spain. The cDNA or gDNA used as material had been derived from T cells, B-cell-depleted T cells, or PBMCs.

Per the original data handling: Counts of nucleated cells, estimated from reference gene primer amplification, were obtained. Some clones are missing from TCRdb's copy, which holds only in-frame ones; the method was immunoSEQ multiplex PCR. From that table come the V and J calls and clone size; the DNA was used to work out D and trimming. Seen here are some 88,000 clones, roughly nine tenths observed once, and the top ten hold 1.8%. Germline-derived CDR1 and CDR2 are LNHNV and YYDKDF (reference sequence). This CDR3 is built from 14 residues. With V trimmed by 3 bases and J by 5 bases, 4 bases remained unmatched.

The sequence was obtained from a human donor with active COVID-19. The donor label of this sample is uncertain. Sequences were obtained from peripheral blood. The gene calls are TRBV15 and TRBJ2-5; 9 nucleotides align to TRBD2. The CDR3 sequence is CATSSGTSRETQYF. The DNA for the CDR3 is TGTGCCACCAGCAGTGGGACTAGCAGGGAGACCCAGTACTTC.